These 17 T cell receptor beta chains were sequenced from one sample in a study of blood T cell repertoires in COVID-19. Profiled with immunoSEQ multiplex PCR; TCRdb holds only in-frame clones, not every one. The sample lists fewer than 200,000 clones, roughly 80% occurring once. What was sequenced was peripheral blood. These receptor sequences come from a woman in her forties with COVID-19, enrolled during active disease.

The rearrangement uses TRBV10-2 and TRBJ2-7; TRBD1 matches 9 bases. This CDR3 contains 13 residues. Germline CDR1 and CDR2: WSHSY and SAAADI. Trimming at V came to 7 bases and at J to 4 bases, leaving 5 bases not matched to a gene. The CDR3 DNA follows: TGCGCCAGCACTAAGGGACAGGGTTACGAGCAGTACTTC. It is translated as CASTKGQGYEQYF.

The DNA for the CDR3 is TGTGCCAGCAGGGAGGGCCGTAACACCGGGGAGCTGTTTTTT. It is translated as CASREGRNTGELFF. The genes are TRBV6-5 and TRBJ2-2; perhaps TRBD2 as D (6 bases). Between the trimmed V and J ends, which lost 6 bases and 2 bases, there was a span of 10 bases. The CDR3 runs to 14 residues. Germline-derived CDR1 and CDR2 are MNHEY and SVGAGI.

The chain couples TRBV5-1 to TRBJ2-5, with D possibly being TRBD2 (7 bases). V gave up 5 bases and J gave up 4 bases, with 9 bases separating them. The V gene's germline CDR1 is SGHRS and CDR2 YFSETQ. The CDR3 covers 12 residues. The CDR3 loop reads CASRGGGETQYF. The CDR3, as DNA: TGCGCCAGCAGGGGAGGGGGAGAGACCCAGTACTTC.

The V call is TRBV24-1, the J call TRBJ2-1, with 10 bases lining up with TRBD1. There are 16 residues in the CDR3. Per germline, CDR1 KGHDR and CDR2 SFDVKD. With V trimmed by 6 bases and J by 5 bases, 9 bases remained unmatched. The CDR3 is CATSTMMGQGNNEQFF. CDR3 DNA sequence: TGTGCCACCAGTACGATGATGGGACAGGGGAACAATGAGCAGTTCTTC.

The genes are TRBV19 and TRBJ2-6; tentatively, D is TRBD2 (6 bases). CDR3 size: 17 residues. Germline-derived CDR1 and CDR2 are LNHDA and SQIVND (reference sequence). The germline V and J ends were trimmed by 4 bases and 0 bases, with 13 bases remaining between them. DNA of the CDR3: TGTGCCAGTAGTAGTCCCCGCGGGGCCTCTGGGGCCAACGTCCTGACTTTC. It yields the protein CASSSPRGASGANVLTF.

The V gene is TRBV6-5, the J gene TRBJ1-6; 7 bases map to TRBD1. Germline V gene data show CDR1 as MNHEY and CDR2 as SVGAGI. V trimming: 2 bases; J trimming: 10 bases; junction bases outside the gene matches: 2. The CDR3 is 13 amino acids. CDR3: CASSYGTASPLHF. The CDR3 DNA sequence: TGTGCCAGCAGTTACGGGACAGCATCACCCCTCCACTTT.

The V and J genes are TRBV25-1 and TRBJ1-6, with 9 bases fitting TRBD1. Germline CDR1 reads MGHDK; CDR2 reads SYGVNS. The CDR3 is 15 residues long. The junction had 7 bases not matched to a gene; V was cut back by 8 bases and J by 5 bases. In DNA form, the CDR3 reads TGTGCCAGCCGGCCTCGACAGGGGGATAATTCACCCCTCCACTTT. The encoded protein is CASRPRQGDNSPLHF.

This clone was seen a single time. This chain links TRBV7-9 with TRBJ2-1; TRBD2 agrees at 7 bases. Germline V CDR1 and CDR2: SEHNR, FQNEAQ (reference sequence). There are 15 residues in the CDR3. V trimming: 5 bases; J trimming: 0 bases; junction bases outside the gene matches: 4. CDR3 region: CASSPRGSSYNEQFF. The CDR3 coding sequence is TGTGCCAGCAGCCCGCGGGGGAGCTCCTACAATGAGCAGTTCTTC.

The chain carries TRBV24-1 and TRBJ2-1; a weak D match, TRBD1 (5 bases). The germline V gene has CDR1 KGHDR and CDR2 SFDVKD. The CDR3 is 15 residues long. Deletions cut 7 bases from V and 4 bases from J, with 16 bases between. For the CDR3, the DNA is TGTGCCACCAGCCCCGCCAGGGCCCCTTACAATGAGCAGTTCTTC. Amino acids: CATSPARAPYNEQFF.

The CDR3 region has the DNA TGTGCCAGCAGCCAAGAAGCAAATGAGCAGTTCTTC. It translates to CASSQEANEQFF. V usage is TRBV3-1 (or the pseudogene TRBV3-2) and J usage is TRBJ2-1; D gene unclear. This CDR3 is 12 amino acids long. The V end lost 0 bases, the J end lost 7 bases, and 4 bases lay between the germline ends. CDR1 and CDR2 from the germline V gene are LGHDT and YNNKEL (reference sequence).

The V call is TRBV10-3, the J call TRBJ1-6, with a weak D call TRBD1 (5 bases). Trimming left V 7 bases short and J 0 bases short, with 10 bases between. This CDR3 contains 15 residues. Germline V gene sequence: CDR1 ENHRY, CDR2 SYGVKD. The CDR3 sequence: CAIKGGDSYNSPLHF. CDR3 nucleotides: TGTGCCATCAAGGGAGGGGACTCCTATAATTCACCCCTCCACTTT.

The V and J genes are TRBV5-5 and TRBJ2-1, with 10 nucleotides matching TRBD2. In germline, CDR1 is SGHKS, CDR2 YYEKEE (reference sequence). V shed 1 base and J 6 bases; nucleotides not matched to a gene: 4. The length of the CDR3 is 15 residues. CDR3 residues: CASSLWLAGVNEQFF. In DNA form, the CDR3 reads TGTGCCAGCAGCTTGTGGCTAGCGGGAGTCAATGAGCAGTTCTTC.

This clone has only one observation. The J gene is TRBJ1-2, the V gene TRBV10-2; 12 nucleotides agree with TRBD1. The J segment lost 3 bases and the V segment lost 6 bases, leaving 17 bases of the junction unmatched. CDR1 WSHSY and CDR2 SAAADI come from the germline V gene. This CDR3 has 19 residues. This chain's CDR3 is CASRDIAGTGGPIYYGYTF. In DNA form, the CDR3 reads TGCGCCAGCAGGGACATAGCTGGGACAGGGGGCCCTATTTACTATGGCTACACCTTC.

The chain carries TRBV7-9 and TRBJ2-7; 10 bases line up with TRBD2. Per the germline V gene, CDR1 is SEHNR and CDR2 is FQNEAQ (reference sequence). J lost 5 bases, V lost 5 bases, and 12 bases had no gene match. The CDR3 is 16 amino acids. The CDR3 coding sequence is TGTGCCAGCAGCCCGGCAGGGACTAGCGTTTTCAACGAGCAGTACTTC. Translating gives CASSPAGTSVFNEQYF.

The chain couples TRBV11-2 to TRBJ2-2; D not resolved. The CDR3 is made up of 12 amino acids. Germline CDR1 and CDR2: SGHAT and FQNNGV. Trimming cost V 5 bases and J 6 bases, with 7 bases left between them. CDR3 nucleotide sequence: TGTGCCAGCAGCACGAGTTCCGGGGAGCTGTTTTTT. Amino acid sequence: CASSTSSGELFF.

This clone was counted many times. The chain employs TRBV4-2 and TRBJ1-3; TRBD1 is a possible D gene (5 bases). This CDR3 region has 18 residues. Between the trimmed V and J ends, which lost 4 bases and 0 bases, there was a span of 19 bases. Germline CDR1 reads LGHNA; CDR2 reads YNFKEQ. CDR3 nucleotides: TGTGCCAGCAGCCCAAGAGTCCCCCAGGGTAACTCTGGAAACACCATATATTTT. Amino acids: CASSPRVPQGNSGNTIYF.

The gene calls are TRBV7-6 and TRBJ2-7; a weak D match, TRBD2 (7 bases). The germline V gene has CDR1 SGHVS and CDR2 FNYEAQ. This CDR3 has 15 amino acids. V lost 4 bases and J 5 bases, leaving 18 bases between the germline ends. DNA for the CDR3: TGTGCCAGCAGCTGGGGGGCGGGAGTTAAAAACGAGCAGTACTTC. It specifies CASSWGAGVKNEQYF.